This entry concerns a single T cell receptor (beta chain). Antigen specificity is unknown. This sample stems from a study of CD4+ T cells in melanoma. General study findings and limits: CD8+ T cell, macrophage and B cell function reportedly correlated with neoantigen-specific CD4+ T cells. In melanoma, neoantigen-specific CD4+ T cells reportedly differed in differentiation state.

This table comes from immunoSEQ multiplex PCR, and its TCRdb copy is limited to in-frame clones, with some not included. The profile shows about 9,100 clones, around two thirds of them singletons. V was pared by 6 bases and J by 0 bases, with 9 bases between. CDR3 length: 14 amino acids. Germline values: CDR1 SGHTA, CDR2 FQGNSA. V is TRBV7-2 and J is TRBJ1-5; D gene uncertain. The sample was cells from a culture (not recorded whether cultured in vitro). This TCR derives from a human donor with melanoma. CDR3 sequence: CASSYDPSNQPQHF. The CDR3 DNA reads TGTGCCAGCAGTTACGACCCTAGCAATCAGCCCCAGCATTTT. The full variable domain, in which reference TRBV7-2 and TRBJ1-5 provide the parts outside the CDR3, is GAGVSQSPSNKVTEKGKDVELRCDPISGHTALYWYRQSLGQGLEFLIYFQGNSAPDKSGLPSDRFSAERTGGSVSTLTIQRTQQEDSAVYLCASSYDPSNQPQHFGDGTRLSIL.